The rows below give T cell receptor beta chains drawn from one sample of a study of shared clonotypes between healthy human individuals. Sequencing used immunoSEQ multiplex PCR; TCRdb keeps in-frame clones, though not all of them. The sample carries 400,000 to 550,000 clones, less than 80% recorded once. Sequencing used PBMCs. These receptors were obtained from a woman in her thirties or forties in good health. Some clones in this sample may be carry-over from other donors' samples. Both conserved end residues are part of each CDR3. Each record gives: V gene, D gene, J gene, clone size, CDR3 DNA, CDR3 protein. The D gene is left open where the match is weak. Rows give clone size only sometimes, using once, few, many, or a class for an expanded clone.

V: TRBV6-1
D: TRBD2
J: TRBJ2-7
size: -
DNA: TGTGCCAGCAGTGAACTAGCGGGAGGGAACTACGAGCAGTACTTC
CDR3: CASSELAGGNYEQYF

V: TRBV5-1
D: TRBD1
J: TRBJ1-2
size: -
DNA: TGCGCCAGCAGCCCGGGGACAGACCGTAGCTTCTATGGCTACACCTTC
CDR3: CASSPGTDRSFYGYTF

V: TRBV5-1
D: -
J: TRBJ2-5
size: -
DNA: TGCGCCAGCAGCTTGCCCCCACAAGAGACCCAGTACTTC
CDR3: CASSLPPQETQYF

V: TRBV11-3
D: TRBD2
J: TRBJ2-1
size: -
DNA: TGTGCCAGCAGCTTAGATGGTGCGAGCGGGGGAAATGAGCAGTTCTTC
CDR3: CASSLDGASGGNEQFF

V: TRBV28
D: -
J: TRBJ2-7
size: -
DNA: TGTGCCAGCAGTTCCTCAAACTCCGACAGGTTTGCCTACGAGCAGTACTTC
CDR3: CASSSSNSDRFAYEQYF

V: TRBV15
D: -
J: TRBJ1-5
size: -
DNA: TGTGCCACCAGCAGATCCCGGGGAAATCAGCCCCAGCATTTT
CDR3: CATSRSRGNQPQHF

V: TRBV28
D: -
J: TRBJ2-2
size: once
DNA: TGTGCCAGCACCATCTTCACCGGGGAGCTGTTTTTT
CDR3: CASTIFTGELFF

V: TRBV2
D: -
J: TRBJ1-2
size: -
DNA: TGTGCCAGCAGTGAAGGGTTTGGCAGGGGAGGTGGCTACACCTTC
CDR3: CASSEGFGRGGGYTF

V: TRBV10-3
D: TRBD1
J: TRBJ1-5
size: few
DNA: TGTGCCATAGCCGGGACAGGGGATCAGCCCCAGCATTTT
CDR3: CAIAGTGDQPQHF

V: TRBV6-1
D: -
J: TRBJ2-7
size: -
DNA: TGTGCCAGCAGTGAGCCGGACTACGAGCAGTACTTC
CDR3: CASSEPDYEQYF

V: TRBV27
D: TRBD1
J: TRBJ1-5
size: -
DNA: TGTGCCAGCAGTTTATTCGGGACAGGGAGGTTGGGTCAGCCCCAGCATTTT
CDR3: CASSLFGTGRLGQPQHF

V: TRBV11-2
D: -
J: TRBJ2-1
size: few
DNA: TGTGCCAGCAGCTTAGAGACAAACCCCTACAATGAGCAGTTCTTC
CDR3: CASSLETNPYNEQFF

V: TRBV7-2
D: TRBD2
J: TRBJ2-1
size: -
DNA: TGTGCCAGCAGCCAAAGCGGGGGTCAGTTCTTC
CDR3: CASSQSGGQFF

V: TRBV27
D: -
J: TRBJ2-3
size: -
DNA: TGTGCCAGCAGAAAAACAGATACGCAGTATTTT
CDR3: CASRKTDTQYF

V: TRBV28
D: TRBD2
J: TRBJ2-7
size: -
DNA: TGTGCCAGCAGTTTGAGAAGCGGGAGGGCGCAGTACGAGCAGTACTTC
CDR3: CASSLRSGRAQYEQYF

V: TRBV19
D: TRBD2
J: TRBJ2-7
size: -
DNA: TGTGCCAGTAGACTCAGCGGGACCGAGGGCGAGCAGTACTTC
CDR3: CASRLSGTEGEQYF

V: TRBV30
D: TRBD1
J: TRBJ2-3
size: once
DNA: TGTGCCTGGGGGGACAGGGGTGCAGATACGCAGTATTTT
CDR3: CAWGDRGADTQYF

V: TRBV19
D: -
J: TRBJ1-5
size: -
DNA: TGTGCCAGTAAAATAGAACAGCGGTCCAATCAGCCCCAGCATTTT
CDR3: CASKIEQRSNQPQHF

V: TRBV5-1
D: TRBD1
J: TRBJ1-1
size: -
DNA: TGCGCCAGCAGCTTCGGACAGGCATCCACTGAAGCTTTCTTT
CDR3: CASSFGQASTEAFF

V: TRBV5-1
D: -
J: TRBJ1-1
size: -
DNA: TGCGCCAGCAGCCTGACAGGTCCTAACACTGAAGCTTTCTTT
CDR3: CASSLTGPNTEAFF

V: TRBV7-9
D: TRBD1
J: TRBJ2-1
size: -
DNA: TGTGCCAGCAGCGATGGGATGACAGGGGGAGATGAGCAGTTCTTC
CDR3: CASSDGMTGGDEQFF

V: TRBV2
D: -
J: TRBJ1-1
size: -
DNA: TGTGCCAGCAGTGAAGACGGGCGGATCACTGAAGCTTTCTTT
CDR3: CASSEDGRITEAFF

V: TRBV10-3
D: -
J: TRBJ2-5
size: -
DNA: TGTGCCATCAGGTGGCAGGCCGATCAAGAGACCCAGTACTTC
CDR3: CAIRWQADQETQYF

V: TRBV10-3
D: -
J: TRBJ1-4
size: -
DNA: TGTGCCATCAGTCAGGAGCCGCAGGGTGAAAAACTGTTTTTT
CDR3: CAISQEPQGEKLFF

V: TRBV28
D: TRBD1
J: TRBJ1-2
size: few
DNA: TGTGCCAGCAAGTTGTCGAGACAGGGCTATGGCTACACCTTC
CDR3: CASKLSRQGYGYTF

V: TRBV7-6
D: -
J: TRBJ2-2
size: -
DNA: TGTGCCAGCAGCTTAGCAGGGCGCGGGGAGCTGTTTTTT
CDR3: CASSLAGRGELFF

V: TRBV5-8
D: TRBD2
J: TRBJ2-1
size: few
DNA: TGTGCCAGCAGCAAATTTAGGACTAGCGGGAGAATCAATGAGCAGTTCTTC
CDR3: CASSKFRTSGRINEQFF

V: TRBV5-4
D: -
J: TRBJ1-6
size: many
DNA: TGTGCCAGCAGCCGGGACCCTAACTATAATTCACCCCTCCACTTT
CDR3: CASSRDPNYNSPLHF

V: TRBV28
D: -
J: TRBJ2-1
size: -
DNA: TGTGCCAGCGGGAAGTATGGGCGGAATGAGCAGTTCTTC
CDR3: CASGKYGRNEQFF

V: TRBV28
D: -
J: TRBJ1-4
size: -
DNA: TGTGCCAGCAGTTTCTCAGGGTCCCAGGAAAAACTGTTTTTT
CDR3: CASSFSGSQEKLFF

V: TRBV28
D: TRBD2
J: TRBJ2-2
size: -
DNA: TGTGCCAGCAGTTTGGGACTAGCGGGAGCTCGGAAAACCGGGGAGCTGTTTTTT
CDR3: CASSLGLAGARKTGELFF

V: TRBV29-1
D: -
J: TRBJ1-1
size: -
DNA: TGCAGCGTTGAACAGGGAAGGGATGAAGCTTTCTTT
CDR3: CSVEQGRDEAFF

V: TRBV18
D: -
J: TRBJ2-2
size: -
DNA: TGTGCCAGCTCACAAGGGCCCACCGGGGAGCTGTTTTTT
CDR3: CASSQGPTGELFF

V: TRBV6-1
D: -
J: TRBJ2-2
size: -
DNA: TGTGCCAGCGGCCGGGACCCCGGAAGCGGGGAGCTGTTTTTT
CDR3: CASGRDPGSGELFF

V: TRBV5-6
D: -
J: TRBJ2-5
size: -
DNA: TGTGCCAGCAGCTTGTCTGGGACGGAGACCCAGTACTTC
CDR3: CASSLSGTETQYF

V: TRBV30
D: -
J: TRBJ2-6
size: -
DNA: TGTGCCTGGAGTAAGGGGGGCCGGTCTGGGGCCAACGTCCTGACTTTC
CDR3: CAWSKGGRSGANVLTF

V: TRBV19
D: -
J: TRBJ1-4
size: -
DNA: TGTGCCAGTACCAGGAGCGGCGCAACTAATGAAAAACTGTTTTTT
CDR3: CASTRSGATNEKLFF

V: TRBV15
D: -
J: TRBJ2-5
size: -
DNA: TGTGCCACCAGCAGAGATTCGGGCACCGGGCGGACCCAGTACTTC
CDR3: CATSRDSGTGRTQYF

V: TRBV10-3
D: -
J: TRBJ2-2
size: few
DNA: TGTGCCATCAGTGGGATGGGGCTCGCCGGGGAGCTGTTTTTT
CDR3: CAISGMGLAGELFF

V: TRBV7-2
D: -
J: TRBJ2-2
size: many
DNA: TGTGCCAGCAGCTTTAGTTGGAACACCGGGGAGCTGTTTTTT
CDR3: CASSFSWNTGELFF

V: TRBV15
D: -
J: TRBJ1-5
size: few
DNA: TGTGCCACCAGCAGTCGTCAGGGCAATCAGCCCCAGCATTTT
CDR3: CATSSRQGNQPQHF

V: TRBV5-6
D: -
J: TRBJ2-2
size: -
DNA: TGTGCCAGCAGCTTGTACCAGCTAACCGGGGAGCTGTTTTTT
CDR3: CASSLYQLTGELFF

V: TRBV19
D: TRBD2
J: TRBJ2-4
size: -
DNA: TGTGCCAGTAGCTGGACTAGCGGGAGGAACCTAGCCAAAAACATTCAGTACTTC
CDR3: CASSWTSGRNLAKNIQYF

V: TRBV19
D: TRBD1
J: TRBJ1-2
size: -
DNA: TGTGCCAGTACCCCTAATTCGGACAGGGGCTATGGCTACACCTTC
CDR3: CASTPNSDRGYGYTF

V: TRBV9
D: TRBD1
J: TRBJ2-5
size: -
DNA: TGTGCCAGCAGCGTAGGTGGGACAGGACAAGAGACCCAGTACTTC
CDR3: CASSVGGTGQETQYF

V: TRBV27
D: -
J: TRBJ2-2
size: -
DNA: TGTGCCAGCAGTTTTGGAGTAGCGGAGATAGAGGGGACCGGGGAGCTGTTTTTT
CDR3: CASSFGVAEIEGTGELFF

V: TRBV25-1
D: TRBD2
J: TRBJ2-7
size: -
DNA: TGTGCCAGCAGACAGGCCGGGACTAGCGGCTACGAGCAGTACTTC
CDR3: CASRQAGTSGYEQYF